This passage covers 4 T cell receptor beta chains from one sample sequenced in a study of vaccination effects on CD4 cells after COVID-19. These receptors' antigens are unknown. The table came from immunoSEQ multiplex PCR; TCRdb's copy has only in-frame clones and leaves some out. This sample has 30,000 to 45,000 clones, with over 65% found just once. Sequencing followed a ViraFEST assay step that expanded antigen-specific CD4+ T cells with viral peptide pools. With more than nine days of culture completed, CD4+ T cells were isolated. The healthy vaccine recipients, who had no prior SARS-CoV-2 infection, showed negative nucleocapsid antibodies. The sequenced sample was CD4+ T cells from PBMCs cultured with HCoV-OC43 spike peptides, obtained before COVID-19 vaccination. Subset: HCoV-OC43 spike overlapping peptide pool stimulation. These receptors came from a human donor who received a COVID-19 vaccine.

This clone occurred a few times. This chain's CDR3 is CASSAQGMHGYTF. DNA of the CDR3: TGTGCCAGCAGTGCACAGGGGATGCATGGCTACACCTTC. The chain links TRBV2 to TRBJ1-2; 7 nucleotides line up with TRBD1. V trimming: 4 bases; J trimming: 6 bases; junction bases outside the gene matches: 5. CDR3 length equals 13 residues. Germline assignment: CDR1 SNHLY and CDR2 FYNNEI.

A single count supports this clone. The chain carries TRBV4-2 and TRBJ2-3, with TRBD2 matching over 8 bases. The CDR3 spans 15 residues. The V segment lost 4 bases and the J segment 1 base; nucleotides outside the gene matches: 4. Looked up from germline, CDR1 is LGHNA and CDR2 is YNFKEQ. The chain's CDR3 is CASSPRGEGTDTQYF. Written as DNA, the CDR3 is TGTGCCAGCAGCCCGCGGGGGGAAGGCACAGATACGCAGTATTTT.

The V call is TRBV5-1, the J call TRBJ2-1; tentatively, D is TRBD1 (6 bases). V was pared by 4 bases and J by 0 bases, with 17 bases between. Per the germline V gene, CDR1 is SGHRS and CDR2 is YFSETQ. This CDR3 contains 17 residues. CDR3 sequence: CASSEMKDSRSYNEQFF. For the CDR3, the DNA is TGCGCCAGCAGCGAAATGAAGGACAGCCGCTCCTACAATGAGCAGTTCTTC.

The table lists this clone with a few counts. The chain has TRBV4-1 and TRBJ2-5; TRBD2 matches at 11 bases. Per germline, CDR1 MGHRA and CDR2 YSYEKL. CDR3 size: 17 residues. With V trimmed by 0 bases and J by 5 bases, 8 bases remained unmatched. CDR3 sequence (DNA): TGCGCCAGCAGCCAAGAAATCGAACTAGCGGGAGAGGAGACCCAGTACTTC. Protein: CASSQEIELAGEETQYF.